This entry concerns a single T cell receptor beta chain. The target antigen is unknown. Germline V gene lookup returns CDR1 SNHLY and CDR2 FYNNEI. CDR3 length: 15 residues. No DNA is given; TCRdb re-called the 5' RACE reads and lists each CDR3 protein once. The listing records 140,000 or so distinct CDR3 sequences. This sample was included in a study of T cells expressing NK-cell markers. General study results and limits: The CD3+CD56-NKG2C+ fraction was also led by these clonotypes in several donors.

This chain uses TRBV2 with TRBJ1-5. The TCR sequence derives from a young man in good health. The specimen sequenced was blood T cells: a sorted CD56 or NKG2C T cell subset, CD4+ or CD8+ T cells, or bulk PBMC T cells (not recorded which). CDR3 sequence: CASSEAVGSNQPQHF.